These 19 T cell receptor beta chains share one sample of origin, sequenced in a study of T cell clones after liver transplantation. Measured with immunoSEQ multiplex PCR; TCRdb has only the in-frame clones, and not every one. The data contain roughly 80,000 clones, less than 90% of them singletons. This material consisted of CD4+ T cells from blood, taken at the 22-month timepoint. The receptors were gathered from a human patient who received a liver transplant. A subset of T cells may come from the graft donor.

CDR3 in amino acids: CASSVGERQPQHF. CDR3 nucleotide sequence: TGCGCCAGCAGCGTTGGAGAACGGCAGCCCCAGCATTTT. J is TRBJ1-5 and V is TRBV5-1; D ambiguous. Trimming left V 4 bases short and J 7 bases short, with 12 bases between. The CDR3 is made up of 13 amino acids. The V gene's germline CDR1 is SGHRS and CDR2 YFSETQ.

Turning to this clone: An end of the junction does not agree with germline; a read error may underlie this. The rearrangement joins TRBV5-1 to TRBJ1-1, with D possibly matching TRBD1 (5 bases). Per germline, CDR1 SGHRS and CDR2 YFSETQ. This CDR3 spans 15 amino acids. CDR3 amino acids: CASSPTTTENSEAFF. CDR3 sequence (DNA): TGCGCCAGCAGCCCTACTACGACAGAGAACTCTGAAGCTTTCTTT.

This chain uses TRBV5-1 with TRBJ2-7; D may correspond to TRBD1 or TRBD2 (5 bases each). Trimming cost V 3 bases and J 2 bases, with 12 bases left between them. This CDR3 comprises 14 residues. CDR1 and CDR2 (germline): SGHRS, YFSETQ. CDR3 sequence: CASSSTGTAYEQYF. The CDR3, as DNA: TGCGCCAGCAGCTCGACCGGGACCGCCTACGAGCAGTACTTC.

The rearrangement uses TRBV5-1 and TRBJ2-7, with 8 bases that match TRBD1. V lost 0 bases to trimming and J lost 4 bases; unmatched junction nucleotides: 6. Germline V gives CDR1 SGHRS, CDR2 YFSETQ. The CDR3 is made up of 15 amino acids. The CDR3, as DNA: TGCGCCAGCAGCTTGGCCTCAGGGGGCAAGTACGAGCAGTACTTC. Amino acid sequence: CASSLASGGKYEQYF.

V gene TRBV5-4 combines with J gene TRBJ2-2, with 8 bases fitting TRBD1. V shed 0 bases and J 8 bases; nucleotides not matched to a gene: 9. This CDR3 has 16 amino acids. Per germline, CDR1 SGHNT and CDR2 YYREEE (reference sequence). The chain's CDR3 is CASSLAGQGKSGELFF. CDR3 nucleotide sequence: TGTGCCAGCAGCTTGGCCGGACAGGGCAAGTCGGGGGAGCTGTTTTTT.

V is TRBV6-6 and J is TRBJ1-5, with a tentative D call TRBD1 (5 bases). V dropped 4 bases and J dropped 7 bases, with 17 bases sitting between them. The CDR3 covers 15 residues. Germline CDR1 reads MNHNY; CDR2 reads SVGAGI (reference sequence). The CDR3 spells CASSSPGVDRQPQHF. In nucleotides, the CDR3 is TGTGCCAGCAGTTCGCCGGGGGTTGATAGACAGCCCCAGCATTTT.

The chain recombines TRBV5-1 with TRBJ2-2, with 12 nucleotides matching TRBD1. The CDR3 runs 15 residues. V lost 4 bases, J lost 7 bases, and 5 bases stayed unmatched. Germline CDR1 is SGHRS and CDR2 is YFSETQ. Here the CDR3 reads CASSTGTGGFGELFF. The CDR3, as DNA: TGCGCCAGCAGCACCGGGACAGGGGGCTTCGGGGAGCTGTTTTTT.

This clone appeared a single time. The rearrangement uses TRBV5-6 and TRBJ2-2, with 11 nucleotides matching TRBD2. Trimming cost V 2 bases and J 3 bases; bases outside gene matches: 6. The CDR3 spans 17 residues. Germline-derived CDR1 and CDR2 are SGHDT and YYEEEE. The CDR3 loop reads CASSFPGLAGYTGELFF. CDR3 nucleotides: TGTGCCAGCAGCTTCCCCGGACTAGCGGGTTACACCGGGGAGCTGTTTTTT.

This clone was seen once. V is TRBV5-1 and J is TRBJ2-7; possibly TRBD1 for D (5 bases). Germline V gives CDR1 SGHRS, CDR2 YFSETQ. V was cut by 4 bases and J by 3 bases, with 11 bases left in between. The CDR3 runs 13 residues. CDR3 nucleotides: TGCGCCAGCAGCCAACAGGAATTCTACGAGCAGTACTTC. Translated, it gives CASSQQEFYEQYF.

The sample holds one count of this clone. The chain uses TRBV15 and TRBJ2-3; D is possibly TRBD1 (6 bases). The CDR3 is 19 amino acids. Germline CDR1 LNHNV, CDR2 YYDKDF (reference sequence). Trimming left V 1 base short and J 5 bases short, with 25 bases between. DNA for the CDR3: TGTGCCACCAGCAGAGGGGGCACAGGGCCAGGAAAAGGAGGAGATACGCAGTATTTT. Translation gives CATSRGGTGPGKGGDTQYF.

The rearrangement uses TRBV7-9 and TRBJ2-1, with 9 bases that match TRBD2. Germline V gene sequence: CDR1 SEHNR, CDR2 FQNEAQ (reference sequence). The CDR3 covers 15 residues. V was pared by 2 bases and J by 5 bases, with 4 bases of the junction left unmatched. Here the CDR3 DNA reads TGTGCCAGCAGCTTAAGACTAGCGGAAAACAATGAGCAGTTCTTC. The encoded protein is CASSLRLAENNEQFF.

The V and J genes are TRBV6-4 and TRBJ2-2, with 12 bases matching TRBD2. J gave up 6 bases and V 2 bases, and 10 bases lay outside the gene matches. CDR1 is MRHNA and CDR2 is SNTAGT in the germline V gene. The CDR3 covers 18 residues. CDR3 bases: TGTGCCAGCAGTGACCGGGCTAGCGGGGGGGCCTCCTCCGGGGAGCTGTTTTTT. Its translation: CASSDRASGGASSGELFF.

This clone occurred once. DNA for the CDR3: TGTGCCAGCAGCTTAGGCATGGGTACGGAAGAGACCCAGTACTTC. As protein: CASSLGMGTEETQYF. The chain links TRBV7-3 to TRBJ2-5; D gene unclear. Germline-derived CDR1 and CDR2 are SGHTA and FQGTGA. The CDR3 extends over 15 amino acids. Trimming took off 2 bases at V and 3 bases at J, with 13 bases between the two ends.

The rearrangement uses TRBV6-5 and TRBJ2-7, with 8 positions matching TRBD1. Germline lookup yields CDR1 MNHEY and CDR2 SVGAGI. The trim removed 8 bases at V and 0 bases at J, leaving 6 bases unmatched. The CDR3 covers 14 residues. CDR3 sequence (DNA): TGTGCCAGCCGCCAGGGGGCAGTCTCCTACGAGCAGTACTTC. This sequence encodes CASRQGAVSYEQYF.

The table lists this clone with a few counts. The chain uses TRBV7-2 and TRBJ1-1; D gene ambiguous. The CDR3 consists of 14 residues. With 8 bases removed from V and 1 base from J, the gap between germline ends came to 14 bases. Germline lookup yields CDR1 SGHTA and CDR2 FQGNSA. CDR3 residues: CASSLGRSNTEAFF. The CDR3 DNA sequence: TGTGCCAGCTCCCTTGGCAGGTCGAACACTGAAGCTTTCTTT.

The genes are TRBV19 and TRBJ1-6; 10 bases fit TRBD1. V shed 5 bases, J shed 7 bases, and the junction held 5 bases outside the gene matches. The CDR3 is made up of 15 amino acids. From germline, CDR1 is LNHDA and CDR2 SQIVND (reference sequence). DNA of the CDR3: TGTGCCAGTAGTCGCCAGGGACAGGGGAATTCACCCCTCCACTTT. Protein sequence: CASSRQGQGNSPLHF.

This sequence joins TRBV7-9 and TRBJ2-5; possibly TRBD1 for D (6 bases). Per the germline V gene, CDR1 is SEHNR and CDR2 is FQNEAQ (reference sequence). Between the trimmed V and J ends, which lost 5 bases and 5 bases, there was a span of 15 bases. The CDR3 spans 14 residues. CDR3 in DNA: TGTGCCAGCAGCCCCAGGGGATTAGAGGAGACCCAGTACTTC. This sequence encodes CASSPRGLEETQYF.

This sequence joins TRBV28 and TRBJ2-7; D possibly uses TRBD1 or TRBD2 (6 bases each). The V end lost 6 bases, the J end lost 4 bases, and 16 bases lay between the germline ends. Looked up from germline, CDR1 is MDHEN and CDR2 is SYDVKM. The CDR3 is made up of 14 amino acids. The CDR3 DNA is TGTGCCAGCAGCCATGTCCGGGGGCGATACGAGCAGTACTTC. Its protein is CASSHVRGRYEQYF.

CDR3 DNA sequence: TGCGCCAGCAGCCAAGTGCCCGACGGAACTTCACCCCTCCACTTT. Translated, it gives CASSQVPDGTSPLHF. V usage is TRBV4-3 and J usage is TRBJ1-6; no definite D call. Germline lookup yields CDR1 LGHNA and CDR2 YSLEER. The CDR3 totals 15 residues. Trimming cost V 1 base and J 9 bases, with 13 bases left between them.